This T cell receptor (beta chain) was identified during a study of OX40 agonist ivuxolimab in advanced cancers. Findings and limits, study-wide: Low normalized T-cell clonal expansion was additionally recorded for some nonresponders. More expanded clones were found, on average, in CD8+ than in CD4+ T cells.

Concerning this clone: Its matching antigen is unknown.

Profiling relied on immunoSEQ multiplex PCR, and the TCRdb table lists in-frame clones only, not all of them. The sample includes roughly 60,000 clones, roughly four fifths seen only once; the top ten take 2.1%. V was cut by 1 base and J by 1 base, with 17 bases left in between. The CDR3 is 17 residues long. From germline, CDR1 is SGHVS and CDR2 FQNEAQ. The chain recombines TRBV7-8 with TRBJ2-7; D gene ambiguous. This TCR derives from an adult with an advanced solid tumor such as melanoma, head and neck, liver or kidney cancer. The source was CD4+ or CD8+ T cells sorted from blood, collected in a trial of the OX40 agonist ivuxolimab. CDR3: CASSLDPSAIPSYEQYF. The DNA for the CDR3 is TGTGCCAGCAGCTTAGATCCTTCGGCAATCCCTTCCTACGAGCAGTACTTC.